The TCR beta chain described here comes from a study of T cell responses to AZD1222 COVID-19 vaccine. CDR3 length: 16 amino acids. Germline V CDR1 and CDR2: SGHTS, YDEGEE. Unmatched junction bases numbered 9, after V lost 4 bases and J lost 0 bases. Method: immunoSEQ multiplex PCR; TCRdb's copy keeps in-frame clones and lacks some. The sample consists of 100,000 to 130,000 clones, more than 70% of them appearing once. Note on this clone: Its target is not known.

General study findings and limits: Among the donors, most were white British and more were female, and clonal diversity was possibly underestimated.

V and J are TRBV5-8 and TRBJ2-7, with 8 bases lining up with TRBD1. The TCR sequence derives from an adult in good health. Sequenced material: peripheral blood, taken on day 0 of MenACWY control vaccination. CDR3 in DNA: TGTGCCAGCAGCCTTGGGACAGGTAGGAGCTCCTACGAGCAGTACTTC. Its translation is CASSLGTGRSSYEQYF.